The 24 T cell receptor beta chains in this list originate from one sample, sequenced in a study of OX40 agonist ivuxolimab in advanced cancers. Sequencing was performed with immunoSEQ multiplex PCR; in TCRdb, only in-frame clones are kept and a portion is missing. The table has 96,000 or so clones, approximately 80% seen once. The sequencing here drew on CD4+ or CD8+ T cells sorted from blood, taken in a trial of the OX40 agonist ivuxolimab. The receptors were gathered from an adult with an advanced solid tumor such as melanoma, head and neck, liver or kidney cancer.

The rearrangement uses TRBV14 and TRBJ1-5; D remains ambiguous. The CDR3 runs 13 residues. The V end lost 6 bases, the J end lost 5 bases, and 11 bases lay between the germline ends. Germline values: CDR1 SGHDN, CDR2 FVKESK. The CDR3: CASSKGLDQPQHF. DNA for the CDR3: TGTGCCAGCAGTAAAGGCCTAGATCAGCCCCAGCATTTT.

V usage is TRBV4-3 and J usage is TRBJ1-4; the D is unclear. V was pared by 3 bases and J by 8 bases, with 16 bases between. The CDR3 sequence is 15 residues long. The germline V gene encodes CDR1 LGHNA and CDR2 YSLEER. DNA for the CDR3: TGCGCCAGCAGCCACCTACTCGAGAACAAGGAAAAACTGTTTTTT. As protein: CASSHLLENKEKLFF.

Comment on this clone: One end of the junction varies from germline; a read error may be responsible. The chain has TRBV6-1 and TRBJ1-4; D gene unclear. There are 11 residues in the CDR3. Per the germline V gene, CDR1 is MNHNS and CDR2 is SASEGT. DNA for the CDR3: TGTGCCAGCAGTGCAATGAGAGGATGGCTTTTT. The encoded protein is CASSAMRGWLF.

This clone showed up just a few times. The chain is built from TRBV9 and TRBJ1-1; a possible D gene is TRBD1 (6 bases). V was pared by 2 bases and J by 4 bases, with 15 bases between. Germline V gene sequence: CDR1 SGDLS, CDR2 YYNGEE. The CDR3 has 15 amino acids. This chain's CDR3 is CASSVYGQRGTEAFF. The CDR3 DNA reads TGTGCCAGCAGCGTTTATGGACAGAGGGGCACTGAAGCTTTCTTT.

The chain has TRBV29-1 and TRBJ1-1, with unresolved D. CDR3 length: 12 amino acids. Between the trimmed V and J ends, which lost 6 bases and 7 bases, there was a span of 15 bases. Germline values: CDR1 SQVTM, CDR2 ANQGSEA. The CDR3 nucleotides are TGCAGCGTGTCCATTACAGCATTTGAAGCTTTCTTT. Translated, it gives CSVSITAFEAFF.

In DNA form, the CDR3 reads TGCGCCAGCACCTCGCGGGAGGGAGAGGAGACCCAGTACTTC. Protein product: CASTSREGEETQYF. The V and J genes are TRBV23-1 and TRBJ2-5, with TRBD2 matching 9 bases. TRBV23-1 counts as an open reading frame of uncertain function. CDR3 length equals 14 residues. The J segment lost 5 bases and the V segment lost 7 bases, leaving 8 bases of the junction unmatched.

The chain joins TRBV7-6 to TRBJ2-7, with TRBD2 matching over 14 bases. Germline assignment: CDR1 SGHVS and CDR2 FNYEAQ. This CDR3 comprises 15 residues. V was pared by 3 bases and J by 3 bases, with 1 base of the junction left unmatched. CDR3: CASSFGTSGGYEQYF. The CDR3 DNA reads as TGTGCCAGCAGCTTCGGGACTAGCGGGGGCTACGAGCAGTACTTC. The full variable domain, completed using reference TRBV7-6 and TRBJ2-7, is GAGVSQSPRYKVTKRGQDVALRCDPISGHVSLYWYRQALGQGPEFLTYFNYEAQQDKSGLPNDRFSAERPEGSISTLTIQRTEQRDSAMYRCASSFGTSGGYEQYFGPGTRLTVT.

This clone was seen just once. The chain employs TRBV9 and TRBJ1-1, with TRBD1 matching over 11 bases. CDR1 is SGDLS and CDR2 is YYNGEE in the germline V gene. The CDR3 has 15 residues. V lost 2 bases to trimming and J lost 4 bases; unmatched junction nucleotides: 4. CDR3: CASSVAGTGGTEAFF. The CDR3, as DNA: TGTGCCAGCAGCGTCGCCGGGACAGGGGGCACTGAAGCTTTCTTT. The variable domain in full, completed from reference TRBV9 and TRBJ1-1, reads DSGVTQTPKHLITATGQRVTLRCSPRSGDLSVYWYQQSLDQGLQFLIQYYNGEERAKGNILERFSAQQFPDLHSELNLSSLELGDSALYFCASSVAGTGGTEAFFGQGTRLTVV.

The V and J genes are TRBV2 and TRBJ1-2; D may be TRBD1 (6 bases). This CDR3 has 15 amino acids. V gave up 8 bases and J gave up 7 bases, with 23 bases separating them. Germline V lookup: CDR1 SNHLY, CDR2 FYNNEI. Here the CDR3 DNA reads TGTGCCAGCGAGGGGGAACGGGGAGATAGGGCTGGCTACACCTTC. It yields the protein CASEGERGDRAGYTF.

The chain is built from TRBV23-1 and TRBJ2-5, with D possibly TRBD2 on 5 matching bases. The end of the DNA is better explained by TRBJ2-7, so the J call may be wrong. TRBV23-1 counts as an open reading frame of uncertain function. This CDR3 has 13 residues. The CDR3 DNA sequence: TGCGCCAGCAGTCACAAAGGAGGCTACGAGCAGTACTTC. Protein sequence: CASSHKGGYEQYF.

The chain employs TRBV5-1 and TRBJ2-2; 10 nucleotides align to TRBD2. V gave up 7 bases and J gave up 7 bases; unmatched junction bases: 7. The length of the CDR3 is 14 residues. Per germline, CDR1 SGHRS and CDR2 YFSETQ. CDR3 sequence reads: CASGSSGGSGELFF. CDR3 DNA: TGCGCCAGCGGTTCTAGCGGGGGAAGCGGGGAGCTGTTTTTT. The variable domain in full, completed from reference TRBV5-1 and TRBJ2-2, reads KAGVTQTPRYLIKTRGQQVTLSCSPISGHRSVSWYQQTPGQGLQFLFEYFSETQRNKGNFPGRFSGRQFSNSRSEMNVSTLELGDSALYLCASGSSGGSGELFFGEGSRLTVL.

The chain recombines TRBV5-1 with TRBJ1-1; D possibly corresponds to TRBD1 (5 bases). The V and J ends lost 4 bases and 1 base respectively, with 14 bases between them. Per germline, CDR1 SGHRS and CDR2 YFSETQ. The CDR3 has 15 amino acids. The CDR3 DNA sequence: TGCGCCAGCAGCCTGGGCGGGACGGCGAACACTGAAGCTTTCTTT. Translated, it gives CASSLGGTANTEAFF.

The gene calls are TRBV18 and TRBJ1-3; D is undetermined. Per the germline V gene, CDR1 is KGHSH and CDR2 is LQKENI. Trimming removed 2 bases at V and 0 bases at J, with 8 bases between. The CDR3 is 15 residues long. CDR3 loop: CASSPTDFSGNTIYF. CDR3 DNA: TGTGCCAGCTCACCAACGGACTTCTCTGGAAACACCATATATTTT.

The V gene is TRBV21-1, the J gene TRBJ1-2; TRBD1 is the table's D call, not checked against the DNA. TRBV21-1 is a recognized pseudogene. This CDR3 has 15 amino acids. The CDR3 spells CASSPTEHGPKGYTF. The CDR3 region has the DNA TGTGCCAGCAGCCCGACAGAGCATGGGCCTAAGGGCTACACCTTC.

The rearrangement uses TRBV30 and TRBJ1-4, with 8 nucleotides matching TRBD1. CDR1 is GTSNPN and CDR2 is SVGIG in the germline V gene (reference sequence). Trimming took 0 bases from V and 4 from J; bases not matched to a gene: 4. The CDR3 totals 15 residues. The CDR3 DNA reads as TGTGCCTGGAGTGTACTGGACAGGGATAATGAAAAACTGTTTTTT. Encoded protein: CAWSVLDRDNEKLFF.

The rearrangement joins TRBV7-2 to TRBJ1-4, with D uncertain. With 3 bases removed from V and 11 bases from J, the gap between germline ends came to 16 bases. The CDR3 sequence is 14 residues long. The germline gives CDR1 SGHTA, CDR2 FQGNSA. This chain's CDR3 is CASSFRQSQPKLFF. The CDR3 DNA follows: TGTGCCAGCAGCTTCCGGCAGTCGCAACCCAAACTGTTTTTT.

This chain links TRBV7-6 with TRBJ2-2, with D tentatively TRBD2 (5 bases). V was pared by 5 bases and J by 5 bases, with 15 bases between. The CDR3 covers 15 residues. The germline V gene encodes CDR1 SGHVS and CDR2 FNYEAQ. The CDR3 region has the DNA TGTGCCAGCAGCCTCACTGGCGAGCGGACCGGGGAGCTGTTTTTT. It yields the protein CASSLTGERTGELFF.

The chain uses TRBV7-2 and TRBJ2-3, with D tentatively TRBD1 (6 bases). Germline CDR1 and CDR2: SGHTA and FQGNSA. The V gene lost 0 bases and the J gene lost 4 bases, with 17 bases spanning the gap. This CDR3 contains 17 residues. Written as DNA, the CDR3 is TGTGCCAGCAGCTTAGCGATGAGTGTTGGGGGCGCAGATACGCAGTATTTT. As protein: CASSLAMSVGGADTQYF.

This chain uses TRBV18 with TRBJ2-4; D gene uncertain. This CDR3 region has 14 residues. Between the trimmed V and J ends, which lost 6 bases and 0 bases, there was a span of 9 bases. Germline V gene data show CDR1 as KGHSH and CDR2 as LQKENI. DNA of the CDR3: TGTGCCAGCTCGCCGCAGATAGCCAAAAACATTCAGTACTTC. Its protein is CASSPQIAKNIQYF. Full variable domain (outside the CDR3, taken from reference TRBV18 and TRBJ2-4): NAGVMQNPRHLVRRRGQEARLRCSPMKGHSHVYWYRQLPEEGLKFMVYLQKENIIDESGMPKERFSAEFPKEGPSILRIQQVVRGDSAAYFCASSPQIAKNIQYFGAGTRLSVL.

This rearrangement joins TRBV18 to TRBJ2-7; 8 bases match TRBD1. Germline trimming cut 6 bases from V and 0 bases from J; bases unmatched to any gene: 7. Germline V gives CDR1 KGHSH, CDR2 LQKENI. The CDR3 spans 15 residues. The chain's CDR3 is CASSPQGASSYEQYF. CDR3 coding DNA: TGTGCCAGCTCGCCGCAGGGGGCGAGCTCCTACGAGCAGTACTTC. The whole variable domain, remainder taken from reference TRBV18 and TRBJ2-7, is NAGVMQNPRHLVRRRGQEARLRCSPMKGHSHVYWYRQLPEEGLKFMVYLQKENIIDESGMPKERFSAEFPKEGPSILRIQQVVRGDSAAYFCASSPQGASSYEQYFGPGTRLTVT.

The chain carries TRBV6-1 and TRBJ2-3; 8 bases line up with TRBD2. V dropped 3 bases and J dropped 0; count of bases not matched to a gene: 5. CDR3 length: 16 residues. Germline CDR1 and CDR2: MNHNS and SASEGT. The CDR3 DNA follows: TGTGCCAGCAGTGATCCTAGCGGGCCTAGCACAGATACGCAGTATTTT. This gives the protein CASSDPSGPSTDTQYF.

This clone was counted a few times. This chain uses TRBV5-1 with TRBJ1-2, with D possibly being TRBD1 (5 bases). Germline V gene lookup returns CDR1 SGHRS and CDR2 YFSETQ. The CDR3 loop spans 14 amino acids. V dropped 5 bases and J dropped 4 bases, with 15 bases sitting between them. The CDR3 sequence: CASRLTGDGYGYTF. The CDR3, as DNA: TGCGCCAGCAGATTGACGGGGGACGGCTATGGCTACACCTTC.

The chain uses TRBV7-9 and TRBJ2-3; tentatively, D is TRBD1 (5 bases). Per the germline V gene, CDR1 is SEHNR and CDR2 is FQNEAQ (reference sequence). Trimming removed 6 bases at V and 2 bases at J, with 9 bases between. The CDR3 is 13 amino acids. CDR3 DNA sequence: TGTGCCAGCAGGACAGCCTCCACAGATACGCAGTATTTT. Amino acid sequence: CASRTASTDTQYF.

This chain's CDR3 is CASSVPLGGYTF. The CDR3 DNA sequence: TGTGCCAGCAGTGTCCCCCTGGGGGGCTACACCTTC. This chain links TRBV6-1 with TRBJ1-2; D is ambiguous. Between the trimmed V and J ends, which lost 4 bases and 8 bases, there was a span of 11 bases. The CDR3 is 12 amino acids. Germline CDR1 MNHNS, CDR2 SASEGT.